This T cell receptor beta chain originates from a study of T cell responses to AZD1222 COVID-19 vaccine. With respect to this clone: Its antigen is as yet unknown.

Overall study findings and caveats: The CD4 TCRs associated with vaccination extended across spike and predominated at 160-218 and 743-854. A reported finding is that nearly half of spike-specific TCRs target unmutated variant regions. Scientists sampled the repertoires only once the peak T cell response had passed.

V was trimmed by 0 bases and J by 0 bases, leaving 3 bases between them. CDR1 is SGDLS, CDR2 YYNGEE, per germline. The CDR3 has 13 amino acids. Here immunoSEQ multiplex PCR was the method, and the copy in TCRdb shows in-frame clones only, minus some. The sample lists 110,000 to 150,000 clones; 85% to 95% were seen once. This chain links TRBV9 with TRBJ1-1; D not certain. The source of this sequence is an adult in good health. This specimen consisted of peripheral blood, obtained on day 0 of AZD1222 vaccination. The CDR3 nucleotides are TGTGCCAGCAGCGTAGCAGTGAACACTGAAGCTTTCTTT. This sequence encodes CASSVAVNTEAFF.